This TCR beta chain was profiled in a study of T-cell memory formation after mild COVID-19. On the study more broadly: TCR clusters showed largely donor specificity. Study-wide results and limits: A subset of responding clones appeared in pre-infection memory, suggesting cross-reactive memory joined.

5'RACE with constant-segment primers yielded barcoded, UMI-tagged TCR alpha and TCR beta cDNA libraries. TCRdb reprocessed the 5' RACE reads via MiXCR and lists one record per CDR3 protein. The repertoire holds roughly 310,000 distinct CDR3 sequences, more than 15% seen once, with about 22% in the top ten. This clonotype was counted ten times or more. Its antigen remains unknown. Germline CDR1 reads SGHRS; CDR2 reads YFSETQ. V was pared by 0 bases and J by 0 bases, with 3 bases of the junction left unmatched. The CDR3 totals 15 residues. Sequencing input: PBMCs or a T cell subset sorted from them (not recorded which). The rearrangement links TRBV5-1 to TRBJ2-7; the match to TRBD1 covers 7 bases. This TCR was sampled from a man aged 18 to 29 who had mild COVID-19 (a few samples of this study predate the infection). Cell type and time point are not known. CDR3 bases: TGCGCCAGCAGCTTGGGGGACAGCCGCTCCTACGAGCAGTACTTC. Translated: CASSLGDSRSYEQYF.